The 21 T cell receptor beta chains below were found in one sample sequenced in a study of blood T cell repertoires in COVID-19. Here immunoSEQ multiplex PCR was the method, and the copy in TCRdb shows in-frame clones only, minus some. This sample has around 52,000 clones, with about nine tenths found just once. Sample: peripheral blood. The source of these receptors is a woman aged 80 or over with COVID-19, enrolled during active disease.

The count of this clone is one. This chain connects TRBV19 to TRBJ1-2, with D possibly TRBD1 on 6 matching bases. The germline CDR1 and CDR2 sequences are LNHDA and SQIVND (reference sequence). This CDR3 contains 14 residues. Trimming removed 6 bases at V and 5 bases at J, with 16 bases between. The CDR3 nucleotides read TGTGCCAGTAGGACTAACAGGGAAATTTATGGCTACACCTTC. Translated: CASRTNREIYGYTF.

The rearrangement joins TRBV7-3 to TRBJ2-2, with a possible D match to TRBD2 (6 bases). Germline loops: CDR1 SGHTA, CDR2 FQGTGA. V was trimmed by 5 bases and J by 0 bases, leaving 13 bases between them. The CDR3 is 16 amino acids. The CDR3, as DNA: TGTGCCAGCAGCCCCCTCCCGGGGGCGAACACCGGGGAGCTGTTTTTT. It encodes CASSPLPGANTGELFF.

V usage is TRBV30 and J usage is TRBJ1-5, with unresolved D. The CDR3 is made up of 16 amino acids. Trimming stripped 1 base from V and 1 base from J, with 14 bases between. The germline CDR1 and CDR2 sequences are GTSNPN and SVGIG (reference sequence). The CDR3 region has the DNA TGTGCCTGGAGTGGCCCCCCCTGGAGAAGCAATCAGCCCCAGCATTTT. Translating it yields CAWSGPPWRSNQPQHF.

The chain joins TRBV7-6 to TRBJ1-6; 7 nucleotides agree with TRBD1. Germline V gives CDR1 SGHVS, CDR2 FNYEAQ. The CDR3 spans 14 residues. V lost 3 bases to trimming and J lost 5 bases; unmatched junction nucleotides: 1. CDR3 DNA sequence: TGTGCCAGCAGCTTCGGGACAGATAATTCACCCCTCCACTTT. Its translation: CASSFGTDNSPLHF.

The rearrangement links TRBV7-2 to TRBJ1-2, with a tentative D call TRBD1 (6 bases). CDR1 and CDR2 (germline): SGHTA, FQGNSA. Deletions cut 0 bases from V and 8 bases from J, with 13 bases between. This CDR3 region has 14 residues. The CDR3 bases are TGTGCCAGCAGCTTAGCACAGGGAAAAAACGGCTACACCTTC. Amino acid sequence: CASSLAQGKNGYTF.

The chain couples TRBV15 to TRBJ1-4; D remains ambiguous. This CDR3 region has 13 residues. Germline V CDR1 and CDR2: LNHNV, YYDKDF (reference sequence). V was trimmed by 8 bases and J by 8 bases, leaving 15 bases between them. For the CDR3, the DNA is TGTGCCACCGGGCAGTTCCTGGCGGAAAAACTGTTTTTT. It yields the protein CATGQFLAEKLFF.

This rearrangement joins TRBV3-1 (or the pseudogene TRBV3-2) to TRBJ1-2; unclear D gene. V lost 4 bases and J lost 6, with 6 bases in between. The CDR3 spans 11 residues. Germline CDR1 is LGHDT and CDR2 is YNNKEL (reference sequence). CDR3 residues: CASSLGDGYTF. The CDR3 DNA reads TGTGCCAGCAGCCTCGGAGATGGCTACACCTTC.

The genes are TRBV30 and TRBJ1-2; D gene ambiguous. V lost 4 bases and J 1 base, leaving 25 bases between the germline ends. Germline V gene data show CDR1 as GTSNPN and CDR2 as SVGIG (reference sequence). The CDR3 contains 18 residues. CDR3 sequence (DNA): TGTGCCTGGATTCTCCGCCCGGGGATCTTTGGTGATAACTATGGCTACACCTTC. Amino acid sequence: CAWILRPGIFGDNYGYTF.

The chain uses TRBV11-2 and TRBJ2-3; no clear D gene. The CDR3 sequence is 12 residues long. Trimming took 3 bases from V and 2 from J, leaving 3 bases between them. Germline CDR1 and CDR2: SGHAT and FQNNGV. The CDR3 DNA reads TGTGCCAGCAGCTTCTACACAGATACGCAGTATTTT. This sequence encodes CASSFYTDTQYF.

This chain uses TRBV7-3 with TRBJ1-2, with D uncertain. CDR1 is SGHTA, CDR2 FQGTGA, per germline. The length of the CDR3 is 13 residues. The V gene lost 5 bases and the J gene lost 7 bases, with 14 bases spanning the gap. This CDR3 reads CASSPSGQSGYTF. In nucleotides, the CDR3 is TGTGCCAGCAGCCCCAGCGGGCAAAGTGGCTACACCTTC. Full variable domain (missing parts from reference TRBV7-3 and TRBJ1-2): GAGVSQTPSNKVTEKGKYVELRCDPISGHTALYWYRQSLGQGPEFLIYFQGTGAADDSGLPNDRFFAVRPEGSVSTLKIQRTERGDSAVYLCASSPSGQSGYTFGSGTRLTVV.

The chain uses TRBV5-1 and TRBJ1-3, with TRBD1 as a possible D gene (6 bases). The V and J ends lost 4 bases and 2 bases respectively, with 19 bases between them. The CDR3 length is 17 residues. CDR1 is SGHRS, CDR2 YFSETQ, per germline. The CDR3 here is CASSLTPGAGTGNTIYF. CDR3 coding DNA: TGCGCCAGCAGCCTAACCCCAGGGGCAGGCACTGGAAACACCATATATTTT.

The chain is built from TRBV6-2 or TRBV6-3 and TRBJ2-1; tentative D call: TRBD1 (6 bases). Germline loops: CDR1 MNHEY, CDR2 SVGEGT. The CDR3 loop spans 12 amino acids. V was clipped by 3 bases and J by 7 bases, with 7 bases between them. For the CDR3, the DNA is TGTGCCAGCAGTTATGGACAGAATGAGCAGTTCTTC. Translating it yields CASSYGQNEQFF.

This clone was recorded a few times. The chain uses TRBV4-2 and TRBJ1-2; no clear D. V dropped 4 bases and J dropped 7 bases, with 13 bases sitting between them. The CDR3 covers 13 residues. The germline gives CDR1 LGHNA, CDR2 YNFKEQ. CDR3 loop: CASSPEVQLGYTF. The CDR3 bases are TGTGCCAGCAGCCCCGAGGTTCAGCTTGGCTACACCTTC.

This CDR3 is CASSPRSGSSYNSPLHF. The CDR3 region has the DNA TGTGCCAGCTCACCACGGTCGGGGAGCTCCTATAATTCACCCCTCCACTTT. The chain carries TRBV18 and TRBJ1-6, with D unresolved. CDR1 KGHSH and CDR2 LQKENI come from the germline V gene. CDR3 length: 17 amino acids. V was pared by 1 base and J by 0 bases, with 10 bases between.

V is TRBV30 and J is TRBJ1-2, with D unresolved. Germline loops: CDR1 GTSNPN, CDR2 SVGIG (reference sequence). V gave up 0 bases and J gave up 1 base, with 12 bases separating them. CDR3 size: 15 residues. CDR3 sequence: CAWSVLDTGNYGYTF. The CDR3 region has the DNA TGTGCCTGGAGTGTACTTGACACTGGTAACTATGGCTACACCTTC.

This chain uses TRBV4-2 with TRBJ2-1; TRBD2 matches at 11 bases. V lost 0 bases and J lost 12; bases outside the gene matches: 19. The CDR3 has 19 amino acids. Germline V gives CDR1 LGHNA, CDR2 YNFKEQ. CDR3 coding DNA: TGTGCCAGCAGCCAAGATGGGACATTAATAGCGGGGGGGCCGGTCGTGCAGTTCTTC. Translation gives CASSQDGTLIAGGPVVQFF.

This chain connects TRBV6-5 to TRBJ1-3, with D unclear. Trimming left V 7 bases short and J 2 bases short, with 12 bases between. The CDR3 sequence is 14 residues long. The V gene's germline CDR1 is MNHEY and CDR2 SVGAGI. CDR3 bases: TGTGCCAGCAACCGAGGAGGAGCTGGAAACACCATATATTTT. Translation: CASNRGGAGNTIYF.

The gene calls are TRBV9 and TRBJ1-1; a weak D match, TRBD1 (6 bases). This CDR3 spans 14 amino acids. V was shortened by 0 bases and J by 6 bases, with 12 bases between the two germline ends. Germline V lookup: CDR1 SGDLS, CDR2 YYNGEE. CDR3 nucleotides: TGTGCCAGCAGCGTAGCTACAGGGCAAGCTGAAGCTTTCTTT. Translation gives CASSVATGQAEAFF.

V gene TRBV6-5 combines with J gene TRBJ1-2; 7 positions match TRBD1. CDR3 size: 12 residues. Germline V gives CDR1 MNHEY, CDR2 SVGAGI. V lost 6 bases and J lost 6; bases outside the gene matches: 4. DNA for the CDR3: TGTGCCAGCAGCAGACAGGGAGATGGCTACACCTTC. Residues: CASSRQGDGYTF.

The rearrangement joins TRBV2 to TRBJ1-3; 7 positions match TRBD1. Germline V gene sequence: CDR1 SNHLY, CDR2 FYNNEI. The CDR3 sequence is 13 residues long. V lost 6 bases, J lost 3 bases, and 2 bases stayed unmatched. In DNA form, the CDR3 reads TGTGCCAGCAGGGCAGGGGGTGGAAACACCATATATTTT. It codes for CASRAGGGNTIYF.

The CDR3 is CASSGQGQYNEQFF. As DNA, the CDR3 is TGTGCCAGCAGTGGGCAGGGGCAGTACAATGAGCAGTTCTTC. The chain combines TRBV2 with TRBJ2-1, with a tentative D call TRBD1 (6 bases). With 4 bases removed from V and 4 bases from J, the gap between germline ends came to 11 bases. Germline-derived CDR1 and CDR2 are SNHLY and FYNNEI. The CDR3 runs to 14 residues.